This is a list of T cell receptor beta chains from one sample in a study of human T cells and chemical hapten exposure. TCRdb re-called the RACE reads with MiXCR, one entry per CDR3 protein. The sample lists 80,000 to 100,000 distinct CDR3 sequences, 27% seen once, with about a tenth in the top ten. Here the sequenced sample was whole blood, taken in connection with sensitization to the hapten diphenylcyclopropenone (DPC). All receptors come from a man aged 40-49 years with alopecia areata. Some clones in this sample may be carry-over from other donors' samples. Both conserved end residues are part of each CDR3. A D gene is named only where the DNA matches it firmly. Size is omitted from some rows. Given values are once, few, many or a class for expanded clones.

d_call clone_size cdr3_length j_call v_call cdr3_aa cdr3_nt
TRBD2 NA 17 TRBJ2-1 TRBV5-1 CASSSGLAGAPYNEQFF TGCGCCAGCAGTTCCGGACTAGCGGGTGCCCCTTACAATGAGCAGTTCTTC
TRBD1 few 17 TRBJ1-4 TRBV28 CASREGGQIKVREKLFF TGTGCCAGCAGGGAGGGGGGACAGATTAAAGTCCGTGAAAAACTGTTTTTT
TRBD1 NA 16 TRBJ2-7 TRBV18 CASSRGTGVSSYEQYF TGTGCCAGCTCCCGAGGGACAGGGGTTTCCTCCTACGAGCAGTACTTC
NA once 15 TRBJ2-3 TRBV3-1 CASSQEPPLGDTQYF TGTGCCAGCAGCCAGGAGCCCCCTCTAGGAGATACGCAGTATTTT
TRBD2 few 16 TRBJ2-5 TRBV7-6 CASSRDTLAGTETQYF TGTGCCAGCAGCAGGGACACCCTAGCGGGTACGGAGACCCAGTACTTC
TRBD2 many 18 TRBJ2-3 TRBV28 CASSSPTSGRNLADTQYF TGTGCCAGCAGTTCGCCGACTAGCGGGAGGAACCTGGCAGATACGCAGTATTTT
TRBD2 NA 14 TRBJ2-1 TRBV27 CASSFRLADNEQFF TGTGCCAGCAGTTTCCGACTAGCGGACAATGAGCAGTTCTTC
NA few 16 TRBJ2-7 TRBV6-2/TRBV6-3 CASSYSPGTKVYEQYF TGTGCCAGCAGTTACTCCCCCGGGACAAAAGTCTACGAGCAGTACTTC
TRBD1 NA 15 TRBJ1-6 TRBV14 CASSPRQGNNSPLHF TGTGCCAGCAGCCCGCGACAGGGAAATAATTCACCCCTCCACTTT
NA few 14 TRBJ1-5 TRBV20-1 CSAKGGQRYQPQHF TGCAGTGCTAAGGGGGGCCAGCGCTATCAGCCCCAGCATTTT
NA NA 13 TRBJ1-4 TRBV7-9 CASTQAWDEKLFF TGTGCCAGCACCCAGGCCTGGGATGAAAAACTGTTTTTT
TRBD2 few 16 TRBJ2-1 TRBV28 CASSSPGTSSYNEQFF TGTGCCAGCAGTTCCCCCGGGACTAGCTCCTACAATGAGCAGTTCTTC
NA NA 12 TRBJ1-1 TRBV20-1 CSASHTNTEAFF TGCAGTGCTAGTCACACGAACACTGAAGCTTTCTTT
NA NA 14 TRBJ2-7 TRBV20-1 CSARPPSSSWEQYF TGCAGTGCTAGGCCCCCTAGTTCGTCATGGGAGCAGTACTTC
NA few 17 TRBJ1-1 TRBV15 CATSREQGQRRETEAFF TGTGCCACCAGCAGAGAACAGGGACAACGGCGGGAGACTGAAGCTTTCTTT
TRBD1 few 14 TRBJ2-5 TRBV11-1 CASSLTGRQETQYF TGTGCCAGCAGCCTGACAGGGCGGCAAGAGACCCAGTACTTC